This T cell receptor beta chain appears in the sequencing data of a study of blood T cells in healthy people across ages. The CDR3 loop spans 13 amino acids. Per germline, CDR1 MGHRA and CDR2 YSYEKL. Study-wide results and caveats: There was no known CMV status for donors, so expanded clonotype changes were possibly confounded.

A J-beta primer mix and a sample-barcoded 5' primer were used in a second PCR of roughly 6 to 12 cycles. Every cDNA was tagged by a template-switch adaptor with 12 random nucleotides. MiXCR was run by TCRdb on the 5' RACE reads, yielding one entry per CDR3 protein. The sample yields around 1,000,000 distinct CDR3 sequences, about 25% seen once. As for this clonotype: Its antigen is unidentified.

The sample was also linked to a second study, of T cells of mothers and their children. Per that study: The study sampled a few healthy Caucasian mothers and their six children.

The clonotype was recovered from a girl aged 2 to 9 in good health. Input material: blood. The V and J genes are TRBV4-1 and TRBJ2-5; possibly TRBD2 for D (6 bases). The J call may be wrong; the DNA end is better matched by TRBJ2-1. This chain's CDR3 is CASSQPGTHEQFF. The CDR3 DNA follows: TGCGCCAGCAGCCAGCCTGGGACTCACGAGCAGTTCTTC.